The sequence of this TCR beta chain was determined in a study of human T cells and chemical hapten exposure (dated by TCRdb to the early 2020s). A note on the overall study: For sensitization, 2% DPC in acetone was applied to a 2 cm by 2 cm area of upper inner arm skin. Throughout the approximately 22-week study period, patients were also given weekly therapeutic DPC doses on the scalp. Patch testing on the upper back used Finn chambers containing 0.01% DPC, with scoring done after 6 days according to International Contact Dermatitis Research Group standards. The mostly female patient cohort included alopecia areata with under or over 50% scalp involvement, alopecia totalis and alopecia universalis. The libraries were sequenced as a pool, and the TCR yield per sample differed mostly because of small variations in library volumes within the pool. Peripheral blood TCR repertoire changes were tracked in vivo in alopecia patients during primary and secondary sensitization to the hapten diphenylcyclopropenone (DPC). Blood samples were taken from patients before sensitization (week 0) and then at 2, 6 and about 24 weeks after DPC sensitization. For TCR sequencing, blood came from 25 to 35 alopecia patients at anywhere from one to four time points (pre-sensitization, 2, 6 and 24 weeks). From each blood RNA sample, both TCR alpha and TCR beta chains were sequenced.

This clonotype has at least ten counts. It has no known antigen specificity. No much larger clonotype is one base removed from it; base qualities were not supplied. The method was RACE. TCRdb names NextSeq 500 as the instrument used. Library preparation attached unique molecular identifiers to individual cDNA molecules for quantitative, reproducible TCR counting. The authors' pipeline ran thus. A median of roughly 100,000 TCRs per sample was observed, with a range of about 23,224 to 750,000. The Decombinator software suite was used to annotate the V, J and CDR3 of the TCR reads. To make PS versus PT1 abundance plots, every sample was subsampled to the same number of TCRs (28,000). TCRs were defined as expanded if absent before sensitization and observed at least eight times at the 2-week time point. The public reads were reanalyzed by TCRdb: fastp trimming at Q25, MiXCR alignment, in-frame beta chains only. All rows with the same CDR3 protein become a single entry with the most common DNA and genes. In this record, the V and J calls reflect TCRdb's handling and not the investigators' own analysis. This sample lists 35,000 to 45,000 distinct CDR3 sequences; roughly 12% were detected once. Roughly 2% of the sample is in the top ten clones.

The time point tag for this specimen amounts to: pre-sensitization, week 0. In the paper's terms, the treatment or condition label means: therapeutic diphenylcyclopropenone sensitization with weekly scalp DPC. Total RNA was extracted from unfractionated whole blood collected in Tempus Blood RNA tubes. At every patch-test visit, the blood draw took place before the patch test was put on. To be eligible, patients had to be aged 18 to 70, diagnosed with alopecia and judged suitable for DPC therapy, while pregnant patients were excluded. The junction shows trimming of 6 bases on V and 4 bases on J, and the gene matches do not reach 6 bases of it. The CDR3 runs 15 residues from the cysteine to the phenylalanine. The read is trimmed to its CDR3 DNA, 45 bases read in frame from base 1. As encoded in the germline V gene (reference sequence), CDR1 is LNHDA while CDR2 is SQIVND. What the study reported, not specific to this receptor: Repeated subsampling changed both the strength of the expansion versus patch-test correlation and the threshold at which the correlation became significant. All patients had alopecia, a presumed autoimmune disease, so their immune response might differ from that of healthy individuals. DPC sensitization did not change the number of TCRs with a frequency above 1 in 1000, and there was no evidence of changes in global repertoire structure. The number of PT1 expanded TCRs positively correlated with patch test score, significant at thresholds 8, 16 and 32 but not 4. Compared with pre-sensitization or healthy control sets, expanded TCRs formed significantly more large CDR3 similarity clusters, which is consistent with antigen-driven responses.

This receptor was taken from a woman aged 35 to 49 with alopecia areata. Some clones in this sample may be carry-over from other donors' samples. Sequences were derived from whole blood, sampled in connection with sensitization to the hapten diphenylcyclopropenone (DPC). Recombination joined TRBV19 with TRBJ2-6, and TRBD1 matches 7 of the central bases. The sequenced DNA is TGTGCCAGTAGGACGACAGGGTCCGGGGCCAACGTCCTGACTTTC. Its translation reads: CASRTTGSGANVLTF. Reference TRBV19 and TRBJ2-6 proteins supply the regions before and after the CDR3; the full variable domain is: DGGITQSPKYLFRKEGQNVTLSCEQNLNHDAMYWYRQDPGQGLRLIYYSQIVNDFQKGDIAEGYSVSREKKESFPLTVTSAQKNPTAFYLCASRTTGSGANVLTFGAGSRLTVL.